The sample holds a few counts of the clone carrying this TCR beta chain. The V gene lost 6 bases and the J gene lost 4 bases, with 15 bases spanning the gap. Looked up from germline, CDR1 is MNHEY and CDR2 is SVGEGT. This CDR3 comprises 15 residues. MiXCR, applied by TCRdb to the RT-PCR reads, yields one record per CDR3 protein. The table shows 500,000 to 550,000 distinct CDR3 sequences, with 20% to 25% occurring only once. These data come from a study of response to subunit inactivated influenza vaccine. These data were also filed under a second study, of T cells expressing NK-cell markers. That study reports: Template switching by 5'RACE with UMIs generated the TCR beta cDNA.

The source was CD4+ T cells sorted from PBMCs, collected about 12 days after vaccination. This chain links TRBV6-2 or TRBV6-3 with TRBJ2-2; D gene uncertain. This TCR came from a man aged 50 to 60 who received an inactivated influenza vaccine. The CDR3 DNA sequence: TGTGCCAGCAGAAAACGGGTCCCCATCACCGGGGAGCTGTTTTTT. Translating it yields CASRKRVPITGELFF.